The following is a T cell receptor beta chain sequence with its context. Its antigen is not identified. TCRdb's table, derived via immunoSEQ multiplex PCR, lists solely in-frame clones and lacks some. Here the sample spans about 130,000 clones, about 91% being singletons. Germline V gene data show CDR1 as ENHRY and CDR2 as SYGVKD. V was clipped by 7 bases and J by 1 base, with 4 bases between them. This CDR3 is 11 amino acids long. The data were obtained in a study of T cell responses to AZD1222 COVID-19 vaccine. General observations from the study: A rise in Spike-specific TCR breadth and depth followed two AZD1222 doses.

This sequence joins TRBV10-3 and TRBJ2-5; D is uncertain. This receptor was obtained from an adult in good health. This material consisted of peripheral blood, taken on day 0 of AZD1222 vaccination. The CDR3 region is CAIMSQETQYF. DNA for the CDR3: TGTGCCATCATGTCCCAAGAGACCCAGTACTTC.